The 32 T cell receptor beta chains listed next were all sequenced from one sample in a study of human thymus T cells. Surgeons resected thymus tissue during corrective heart surgery. Profiling relied on immunoSEQ multiplex PCR, and the TCRdb table lists in-frame clones only, not all of them. The table records about 78,000 clones, approximately 96% of them present only once. Sequenced material: thymus tissue. The origin of the receptors is a boy in the first two years of life with a congenital heart defect but otherwise immunologically healthy.

The genes are TRBV9 and TRBJ2-1; 9 bases are a match to TRBD1. The germline CDR1 and CDR2 sequences are SGDLS and YYNGEE. The CDR3 has 15 residues. The V segment lost 3 bases and the J segment 7 bases; nucleotides outside the gene matches: 8. For the CDR3, the DNA is TGTGCCAGCAGCGATCGGACAGGGGCCCAAAATGAGCAGTTCTTC. Amino acid sequence: CASSDRTGAQNEQFF.

The genes are TRBV6-1 and TRBJ2-3, with no clear D. V lost 5 bases and J 3 bases, leaving 9 bases between the germline ends. The CDR3 is made up of 13 amino acids. Germline lookup yields CDR1 MNHNS and CDR2 SASEGT. The CDR3 sequence: CASSRTKTDTQYF. The CDR3 region has the DNA TGTGCCAGCAGTAGGACGAAGACAGATACGCAGTATTTT.

This chain connects TRBV27 to TRBJ1-3; D gene uncertain. The CDR3 consists of 15 residues. V lost 5 bases to trimming and J lost 0 bases, with 11 bases between them. Per the germline V gene, CDR1 is MNHEY and CDR2 is SMNVEV (reference sequence). CDR3 sequence (DNA): TGTGCCAGCAGTCCCCTACAGAGCTCTGGAAACACCATATATTTT. This encodes CASSPLQSSGNTIYF.

The genes are TRBV13 and TRBJ2-2; 14 nucleotides line up with TRBD2. The CDR3 extends over 24 amino acids. Germline CDR1 reads PRHDT; CDR2 reads FYEKMQ (reference sequence). V gave up 5 bases and J gave up 3 bases; unmatched junction bases: 26. The CDR3 nucleotides read TGTGCCAGCAGCCAACTCCCCCCGACTAGCGGGAGGGCCGATGGCGTCGTGTACACCGGGGAGCTGTTTTTT. Amino acid sequence: CASSQLPPTSGRADGVVYTGELFF.

The CDR3 here is CALTAAGFEAFF. As DNA, the CDR3 is TGTGCCCTGACCGCGGCAGGGTTTGAAGCTTTCTTT. The V and J genes are TRBV2 and TRBJ1-1; D is perhaps TRBD1 (5 bases). Germline V lookup: CDR1 SNHLY, CDR2 FYNNEI. Trimming stripped 11 bases from V and 7 bases from J, with 17 bases between. CDR3 length equals 12 residues.

The gene calls are TRBV5-4 and TRBJ2-1, with TRBD2 matching over 12 bases. The CDR3 has 15 residues. Germline CDR1 is SGHNT and CDR2 is YYREEE (reference sequence). Trimming took 1 base from V and 8 from J; bases not matched to a gene: 4. The CDR3 loop is CASSLRLAGGDEQFF. In DNA, the CDR3 is TGTGCCAGCAGCTTGAGGCTAGCGGGAGGGGATGAGCAGTTCTTC.

The V call is TRBV20-1, the J call TRBJ2-7; the D is unclear. Per the germline V gene, CDR1 is DFQATT and CDR2 is SNEGSKA (reference sequence). The CDR3 loop spans 11 amino acids. With 3 bases removed from V and 6 bases from J, the gap between germline ends came to 9 bases. This CDR3 is CSASTPVEQYF. Written as DNA, the CDR3 is TGCAGTGCTAGCACCCCAGTCGAGCAGTACTTC.

The chain couples TRBV10-3 to TRBJ1-6; 9 nucleotides agree with TRBD1. J lost 5 bases, V lost 6 bases, and 5 bases had no gene match. The CDR3 has 15 amino acids. Germline V lookup: CDR1 ENHRY, CDR2 SYGVKD. CDR3 sequence (DNA): TGTGCCATCAGGACGGGACAGGGACATAATTCACCCCTCCACTTT. This codes for CAIRTGQGHNSPLHF.

The rearrangement links TRBV4-2 to TRBJ2-1; D remains unclear. CDR1 is LGHNA and CDR2 is YNFKEQ in the germline V gene. CDR3 length equals 16 residues. V lost 0 bases and J lost 5, with 14 bases in between. CDR3 sequence (DNA): TGTGCCAGCAGCCAAGAAAGAAATGTGGTTGACAATGAGCAGTTCTTC. It translates to CASSQERNVVDNEQFF.

J is TRBJ2-7 and V is TRBV23-1; D uncertain. TRBV23-1 is labeled an ORF, and its function is uncertain. Trimming left V 0 bases short and J 6 bases short, with 6 bases between. This CDR3 has 12 residues. This CDR3 reads CASSQSSREQYF. CDR3 nucleotide sequence: TGCGCCAGCAGTCAATCGAGTCGCGAGCAGTACTTC.

The chain employs TRBV29-1 and TRBJ1-2; D unresolved. Germline CDR1 SQVTM, CDR2 ANQGSEA. V lost 7 bases, J lost 5 bases, and 14 bases lay in between. The CDR3 is 12 amino acids. DNA for the CDR3: TGCAGCGCGACCCCGTTGAGGTATGGCTACACCTTC. Translating gives CSATPLRYGYTF.

This chain links TRBV5-4 with TRBJ2-1, with a weak D call TRBD1 (6 bases). V lost 1 base, J lost 4 bases, and 18 bases lay in between. The CDR3 sequence is 17 residues long. The V gene's germline CDR1 is SGHNT and CDR2 YYREEE (reference sequence). The CDR3 here is CASSLCPGTPCYNEQFF. CDR3 nucleotide sequence: TGTGCCAGCAGCTTGTGCCCCGGGACACCTTGTTACAATGAGCAGTTCTTC.

The chain couples TRBV7-2 to TRBJ2-7; no reliable D call. The germline V gene encodes CDR1 SGHTA and CDR2 FQGNSA. The CDR3 covers 11 residues. Trimming took off 4 bases at V and 3 bases at J, with 4 bases between the two ends. The CDR3: CASSSDYEQYF. The CDR3 DNA reads as TGTGCCAGCAGCTCAGACTACGAGCAGTACTTC. Full variable domain (rest looked up from reference TRBV7-2 and TRBJ2-7): GAGVSQSPSNKVTEKGKDVELRCDPISGHTALYWYRQSLGQGLEFLIYFQGNSAPDKSGLPSDRFSAERTGGSVSTLTIQRTQQEDSAVYLCASSSDYEQYFGPGTRLTVT.

This clone was observed a single time. The gene calls are TRBV6-1 and TRBJ2-1, with D uncertain. Germline lookup yields CDR1 MNHNS and CDR2 SASEGT. Trimming left V 5 bases short and J 1 base short, with 12 bases between. The CDR3 length is 15 residues. The CDR3 nucleotides read TGTGCCAGCAGTACCGCTCAGGCGTCCTACAATGAGCAGTTCTTC. This translates into CASSTAQASYNEQFF.

The rearrangement joins TRBV29-1 to TRBJ1-3; 7 positions agree with TRBD1. The germline gives CDR1 SQVTM, CDR2 ANQGSEA. CDR3 length: 16 residues. J was trimmed by 3 bases and V by 2 bases; bases with no gene match: 10. The DNA for the CDR3 is TGCAGCGTTGAAACTCTTGGGCGGGACAGTGGAAACACCATATATTTT. Its protein product is CSVETLGRDSGNTIYF.

This clone was observed a single time. This chain connects TRBV9 to TRBJ1-2; 7 positions match TRBD1. Germline CDR1 reads SGDLS; CDR2 reads YYNGEE. This CDR3 is 17 amino acids long. The V gene end was trimmed by 4 bases and the J gene end by 2 bases; junction bases not matched to a gene: 14. CDR3 DNA: TGTGCCAGCAGCCCACGGGGGGGAGGGGGCCCCAACTATGGCTACACCTTC. The encoded protein is CASSPRGGGGPNYGYTF. Drawing the rest from reference TRBV9 and TRBJ1-2, the complete variable domain is DSGVTQTPKHLITATGQRVTLRCSPRSGDLSVYWYQQSLDQGLQFLIQYYNGEERAKGNILERFSAQQFPDLHSELNLSSLELGDSALYFCASSPRGGGGPNYGYTFGSGTRLTVV.

The rearrangement uses TRBV19 and TRBJ2-1, with D perhaps matching TRBD2 (6 bases). Trimming left V 2 bases short and J 6 bases short, with 23 bases between. Per the germline V gene, CDR1 is LNHDA and CDR2 is SQIVND (reference sequence). This CDR3 comprises 18 residues. This CDR3 reads CASSISPAGWGRCNEQFF. The CDR3 DNA is TGTGCCAGTAGTATAAGCCCGGCGGGATGGGGCAGGTGCAATGAGCAGTTCTTC.

The chain links TRBV7-9 to TRBJ1-3, with unresolved D. The V gene's germline CDR1 is SEHNR and CDR2 FQNEAQ (reference sequence). V lost 3 bases, J lost 0 bases, and 12 bases lay in between. This CDR3 has 16 amino acids. CDR3 in amino acids: CASSFEGPSSGNTIYF. CDR3 nucleotide sequence: TGTGCCAGCAGCTTTGAGGGCCCGTCCTCTGGAAACACCATATATTTT.

The rearrangement joins TRBV7-9 to TRBJ1-1, with TRBD1 matching over 11 bases. With 5 bases clipped from V and 3 bases from J, the junction kept 8 bases outside the gene matches. CDR1 and CDR2 (germline): SEHNR, FQNEAQ (reference sequence). There are 16 residues in the CDR3. The CDR3 loop is CASSPGTGGEDTEAFF. The CDR3 nucleotides are TGTGCCAGCAGCCCAGGGACAGGGGGGGAGGACACTGAAGCTTTCTTT. The full variable domain, with the rest looked up from reference TRBV7-9 and TRBJ1-1, is DTGVSQNPRHKITKRGQNVTFRCDPISEHNRLYWYRQTLGQGPEFLTYFQNEAQLEKSRLLSDRFSAERPKGSFSTLEIQRTEQGDSAMYLCASSPGTGGEDTEAFFGQGTRLTVV.

The V call is TRBV6-5, the J call TRBJ2-2; D gene uncertain. The V and J ends lost 6 bases and 5 bases respectively, with 16 bases between them. Germline lookup yields CDR1 MNHEY and CDR2 SVGAGI. CDR3 length: 15 amino acids. This CDR3 reads CASSPHYRRTGELFF. The CDR3 coding sequence is TGTGCCAGCAGCCCTCACTATAGGAGAACCGGGGAGCTGTTTTTT.

A remark on this clone: The junction shows a germline mismatch at one end, possibly a read error. The V call is TRBV2, the J call TRBJ1-3; TRBD1 agrees at 7 bases. Germline V gives CDR1 SNHLY, CDR2 FYNNEI. The CDR3 extends over 13 amino acids. CDR3 loop: CAGRDRAGNTIYF. The CDR3 region has the DNA TGTGCCGGCAGAGACAGGGCTGGAAACACCATATATTTT.

The chain joins TRBV9 to TRBJ1-2, with no clear D. Germline-derived CDR1 and CDR2 are SGDLS and YYNGEE. V was clipped by 2 bases and J by 6 bases, with 17 bases between them. The CDR3 runs 15 residues. This CDR3 reads CASSVSLPGLDGYTF. CDR3 nucleotide sequence: TGTGCCAGCAGCGTTTCCCTTCCCGGATTGGATGGCTACACCTTC.

The chain joins TRBV19 to TRBJ1-3; D gene uncertain. V lost 3 bases to trimming and J lost 1 base, with 10 bases between them. The V gene's germline CDR1 is LNHDA and CDR2 SQIVND (reference sequence). The CDR3 extends over 15 amino acids. The CDR3 spells CASSMRGRSGNTIYF. CDR3 coding DNA: TGTGCCAGTAGTATGAGAGGCAGGTCTGGAAACACCATATATTTT.

This clone was seen a single time. V and J are TRBV12-5 and TRBJ1-6, with D possibly matching TRBD1 (5 bases). The germline V gene has CDR1 LGHNT and CDR2 FRNRAP. The CDR3 totals 19 residues. The V gene lost 2 bases and the J gene lost 7 bases, with 24 bases spanning the gap. CDR3 nucleotide sequence: TGTGCTAGTGGTTTGATGGGACTGAACCTCCCCGGGGGGAATTCACCCCTCCACTTT. Protein: CASGLMGLNLPGGNSPLHF.

The chain joins TRBV5-1 to TRBJ2-7; D is possibly TRBD2 (6 bases). V lost 1 base, J lost 3 bases, and 14 bases lay in between. The germline gives CDR1 SGHRS, CDR2 YFSETQ. The CDR3 length is 15 residues. CDR3 protein: CASSLWSPGDYEQYF. CDR3 coding DNA: TGCGCCAGCAGCTTGTGGTCCCCGGGGGACTACGAGCAGTACTTC.

The V call is TRBV14, the J call TRBJ2-2; TRBD1 is a possible D gene (6 bases). The V end was cut by 0 bases, the J end by 7 bases, with 18 bases between. The CDR3 runs 17 residues. Germline CDR1 reads SGHDN; CDR2 reads FVKESK. The CDR3 region is CASSQERFHRVGGELFF. The CDR3 nucleotides are TGTGCCAGCAGCCAAGAACGTTTCCACAGGGTCGGCGGGGAGCTGTTTTTT.

This rearrangement joins TRBV6-5 to TRBJ1-1; possibly TRBD1 for D (5 bases). The V gene lost 2 bases and the J gene lost 0 bases, with 10 bases spanning the gap. The CDR3 contains 15 residues. Germline loops: CDR1 MNHEY, CDR2 SVGAGI. The CDR3 spells CASSYGDRLNTEAFF. The CDR3 nucleotides are TGTGCCAGCAGTTACGGAGACAGACTGAACACTGAAGCTTTCTTT.

The V and J genes are TRBV6-1 and TRBJ1-1; D ambiguous. V dropped 3 bases and J dropped 1 base, with 18 bases sitting between them. Germline lookup yields CDR1 MNHNS and CDR2 SASEGT. The CDR3 spans 17 residues. The chain's CDR3 is CASSDGDWGEKNTEAFF. Here the CDR3 DNA reads TGTGCCAGCAGTGATGGCGATTGGGGAGAAAAGAACACTGAAGCTTTCTTT.

The chain recombines TRBV10-3 with TRBJ2-1, with D possibly TRBD1 on 5 matching bases. This CDR3 contains 14 residues. The germline gives CDR1 ENHRY, CDR2 SYGVKD. V lost 10 bases and J lost 5, with 18 bases in between. CDR3 protein: CATLNLQADNEQFF. Written as DNA, the CDR3 is TGTGCCACCCTTAACTTACAGGCTGACAATGAGCAGTTCTTC.

The chain combines TRBV7-2 with TRBJ2-5; 10 bases line up with TRBD1. Germline CDR1 is SGHTA and CDR2 is FQGNSA. With V trimmed by 5 bases and J by 1 base, 7 bases remained unmatched. The CDR3 length is 16 residues. CDR3 in amino acids: CASSQGQGTPQETQYF. The CDR3 region has the DNA TGTGCCAGCAGCCAGGGACAGGGGACCCCCCAAGAGACCCAGTACTTC.

The chain employs TRBV9 and TRBJ1-1, with TRBD1 matching 7 bases. Looked up from germline, CDR1 is SGDLS and CDR2 is YYNGEE. The CDR3 runs 18 residues. J was trimmed by 2 bases and V by 3 bases; bases with no gene match: 16. DNA for the CDR3: TGTGCCAGCAGCGCCGAAGCCAAGGGAGGGACAGTAAACACTGAAGCTTTCTTT. It specifies CASSAEAKGGTVNTEAFF.

This chain connects TRBV12-5 to TRBJ2-5; TRBD1 agrees at 10 bases. The CDR3 is made up of 17 amino acids. V gave up 1 base and J gave up 2 bases; unmatched junction bases: 7. Germline V CDR1 and CDR2: LGHNT, FRNRAP. The CDR3 DNA reads TGTGCTAGTGGTTTGGACCGGGACAGGGGTGGGCAAGAGACCCAGTACTTC. Translating it yields CASGLDRDRGGQETQYF.